This note documents a single T cell receptor beta chain sequence. Its cognate antigen is unknown. From around 18,000 to 910,000 sorted cells, naive CD8 libraries were generated with 10%, 30% or 50% RNA. The authors sorted naive CD8 T cells as CD8+CD4-CCR7+CD45RA+. The data belong to a study of molecular identifiers for immune sequencing clone quantification. The study's findings and limits: In naive cells, under 1% of molecules belonged to clones above 20 RNA copies, against over 97% in effector cells.

Looked up from germline, CDR1 is DFQATT and CDR2 is SNEGSKA (reference sequence). CDR3 length: 16 amino acids. The ends were cut back, 2 bases at V and 6 bases at J, with 20 bases in the middle. One entry per CDR3 protein, called by TCRdb with MiXCR from the PCR reads. The data hold about 640,000 distinct CDR3 sequences, with 15% to 20% observed a single time. The rearrangement joins TRBV20-1 to TRBJ2-1, with D unresolved. Material for sequencing was naive CD8+ T cells from blood, with Jurkat cell RNA spiked in. Subset here: FACS-sorted CD8+CD4-CCR7+CD45RA+ naive T cells. The TCR was taken from a human donor in good health. Some libraries in this study had Jurkat cell RNA spiked in. This chain's CDR3 is CSARSGTTSRTNEQFF. The CDR3 region has the DNA TGCAGTGCTAGATCGGGCACGACTTCCCGCACCAATGAGCAGTTCTTC.